A selection of T cell receptor beta chains follows, all from one sample in a study of blood T cell repertoires in COVID-19. The repertoire was sequenced with immunoSEQ multiplex PCR; TCRdb's copy has only in-frame clones and lacks some. Of 200,000 to 250,000 clones in the sample, 90% were seen once. The sample consisted of PBMCs or T cells enriched from blood (not recorded which). These receptor sequences come from a man in his thirties or forties who had been exposed to COVID-19. The CDR3 runs from the conserved cysteine through the conserved F or W. D genes are given only for firm matches. Some rows have no size entry. The others give once, few or many, or a class for an expanded clone.

clone_size j_call d_call v_call cdr3_aa cdr3_nt
- TRBJ1-3 - TRBV6-1 CASSEQTGNTIYF TGTGCCAGCAGTGAACAAACTGGAAACACCATATATTTT
- TRBJ2-7 - TRBV2 CASSWNSWAEEQYF TGTGCCAGCAGTTGGAACAGTTGGGCAGAAGAGCAGTACTTC
- TRBJ2-3 TRBD2 TRBV7-2 CASSFAAGSTDTQYF TGTGCCAGCAGCTTTGCAGCGGGGAGCACAGATACGCAGTATTTT
- TRBJ2-7 TRBD2 TRBV7-2 CASSQEAGRDEQYF TGTGCCAGCAGCCAAGAAGCGGGGAGGGACGAGCAGTACTTC
- TRBJ1-1 TRBD1 TRBV4-1 CASSQLPGQGRTEAFF TGCGCCAGCAGCCAACTTCCCGGACAGGGGAGGACTGAAGCTTTCTTT
- TRBJ1-2 TRBD1 TRBV29-1 CSALDRGSNYGYTF TGCAGCGCCCTGGACAGGGGGAGTAACTATGGCTACACCTTC
- TRBJ1-3 - TRBV6-5 CASGPRAPLYF TGTGCCAGCGGACCGAGGGCACCACTATATTTT
- TRBJ1-3 - TRBV9 CASSQDTSGNTIYF TGTGCCAGCAGCCAGGACACCTCTGGAAACACCATATATTTT
- TRBJ1-2 - TRBV9 CASSVEGGGLYGYTF TGTGCCAGCAGCGTAGAGGGCGGGGGCCTATATGGCTACACCTTC
- TRBJ2-7 TRBD2 TRBV3-1/TRBV3-2 CASSRDYNSYEQYF TGTGCCAGCAGCCGGGACTATAATTCCTACGAGCAGTACTTC
- TRBJ2-7 TRBD1 TRBV27 CASSLRGPGTGPYEQYF TGTGCCAGCAGTTTAAGAGGACCCGGGACAGGCCCCTACGAGCAGTACTTC
- TRBJ2-5 - TRBV18 CASSPQQDLGTQYF TGTGCCAGCTCACCTCAACAGGATCTCGGGACCCAGTACTTC
- TRBJ1-2 - TRBV29-1 CSVGFRARIDYGYTF TGCAGCGTGGGTTTCAGGGCGCGGATAGACTATGGCTACACCTTC
- TRBJ2-2 TRBD2 TRBV4-3 CASSQVRGVDTGELFF TGCGCCAGCAGCCAAGTGCGGGGGGTGGACACCGGGGAGCTGTTTTTT
- TRBJ1-1 - TRBV6-5 CASSYGGTEAFF TGTGCCAGCAGTTACGGGGGGACTGAAGCTTTCTTT
- TRBJ1-1 TRBD1 TRBV5-1 CASRPPGQVLTEAFF TGCGCCAGCAGGCCACCGGGACAGGTGTTAACTGAAGCTTTCTTT
- TRBJ2-5 TRBD1 TRBV5-5 CASSMTGTVGTQYF TGTGCCAGCAGCATGACAGGGACCGTCGGGACCCAGTACTTC
- TRBJ2-1 - TRBV2 CASSGTGVSYNEQFF TGTGCCAGCAGTGGCACGGGGGTTTCCTACAATGAGCAGTTCTTC
- TRBJ1-3 TRBD1 TRBV7-6 CASQYFQGAGNTIYF TGTGCCAGCCAATATTTCCAGGGGGCTGGAAACACCATATATTTT
- TRBJ2-5 TRBD1 TRBV10-3 CAIRTGLQETQYF TGTGCCATCCGGACAGGGCTACAAGAGACCCAGTACTTC
- TRBJ1-1 - TRBV12-2 CASRLVPPSPTEAFF TGTGCAAGTCGCTTAGTCCCCCCCTCCCCCACTGAAGCTTTCTTT
- TRBJ1-6 - TRBV5-1 CASSLVPTDNNSPLHF TGCGCCAGCAGCTTGGTCCCGACAGATAATAATTCACCCCTCCACTTT
- TRBJ1-5 - TRBV12-5 CASGLERAASNQPQHF TGTGCTAGTGGTTTAGAGAGGGCGGCATCTAATCAGCCCCAGCATTTT
- TRBJ2-3 - TRBV5-1 CASSLAPTDTQYF TGCGCCAGCAGCTTGGCCCCAACAGATACGCAGTATTTT
- TRBJ2-4 - TRBV6-5 CASGSNKNIQYF TGTGCCAGTGGGAGCAACAAAAACATTCAGTACTTC
- TRBJ2-2 TRBD2 TRBV6-1 CASSEPGGITGELFF TGTGCCAGCAGTGAACCGGGGGGGATCACCGGGGAGCTGTTTTTT
- TRBJ2-5 - TRBV5-1 CASSLGAETQYF TGCGCCAGCAGCTTGGGCGCAGAGACCCAGTACTTC
- TRBJ2-2 - TRBV6-6 CASSYSAGGELFF TGTGCCAGCAGTTACTCGGCGGGCGGGGAGCTGTTTTTT
- TRBJ1-6 TRBD1 TRBV11-2 CASSFTPGYGQGSPPLHF TGTGCCAGCAGCTTTACCCCAGGATACGGACAGGGCTCTCCACCCCTCCACTTT
- TRBJ2-6 - TRBV5-1 CASRFRGTGANVLTF TGCGCCAGCAGATTTAGGGGAACTGGGGCCAACGTCCTGACTTTC
- TRBJ1-6 - TRBV21-1 CASSKLHSGTGVRSPLHF TGTGCCAGCAGCAAACTCCACTCGGGGACAGGGGTCCGATCACCCCTCCACTTT
- TRBJ1-5 TRBD1 TRBV15 CATSRTGGQQPQHF TGTGCCACCAGCAGGACAGGGGGCCAGCAGCCCCAGCATTTT
- TRBJ2-3 - TRBV3-1/TRBV3-2 CASSQDLRDTQYF TGTGCCAGCAGCCAAGATCTGAGGGATACGCAGTATTTT
- TRBJ2-7 - TRBV19 CASSGGPDTGQYF TGTGCCAGTAGCGGGGGACCAGATACCGGGCAGTACTTC
- TRBJ2-3 TRBD1 TRBV4-1 CASSQDQGTGARNTQYF TGCGCCAGCAGCCAAGATCAAGGGACAGGGGCGAGGAATACGCAGTATTTT
- TRBJ1-1 TRBD1 TRBV2 CASSRQGPNTEAFF TGTGCCAGCAGCCGACAGGGACCGAACACTGAAGCTTTCTTT
- TRBJ2-7 - TRBV10-1 CASSEDSYTYEQYF TGCGCCAGCAGTGAAGACAGTTACACCTACGAGCAGTACTTC
- TRBJ1-6 - TRBV9 CASSAGNKSPLHF TGTGCCAGCAGCGCGGGGAACAAATCACCCCTCCACTTT
- TRBJ1-5 - TRBV4-1 CASSQDYSNQPQHF TGCGCCAGCAGCCAAGACTATAGCAATCAGCCCCAGCATTTT
- TRBJ2-1 TRBD2 TRBV7-9 CASSLAGGFNEQFF TGTGCCAGCAGCTTAGCGGGAGGGTTCAATGAGCAGTTCTTC
- TRBJ1-2 TRBD1 TRBV12-5 CASGSDRDFGYTF TGTGCTAGTGGCTCCGACAGGGACTTCGGCTACACCTTC
- TRBJ1-6 TRBD1 TRBV6-1 CASSEAVFTDRNSPLHF TGTGCCAGCAGTGAAGCAGTTTTTACGGACAGGAATTCACCCCTCCACTTT
- TRBJ2-7 - TRBV7-6 CASSLAASSYEQYF TGTGCCAGCAGCTTAGCGGCCAGCTCCTACGAGCAGTACTTC
- TRBJ1-3 - TRBV19 CASSITGEGNTIYF TGTGCCAGTAGTATCACGGGGGAAGGAAACACCATATATTTT
- TRBJ1-1 - TRBV11-2 CASSLQGLTEAFF TGTGCCAGCAGCTTGCAGGGATTGACTGAAGCTTTCTTT
once TRBJ1-4 - TRBV19 CASHASRRAGEKLFF TGTGCCAGTCACGCATCCCGGCGGGCTGGCGAAAAACTGTTTTTT
- TRBJ2-5 TRBD2 TRBV9 CASSVGASGGVEETQYF TGTGCCAGCAGCGTAGGTGCTAGCGGGGGGGTGGAAGAGACCCAGTACTTC
- TRBJ2-1 - TRBV18 CASSPPRGGLYNEQFF TGTGCCAGCTCACCACCGAGGGGGGGGCTCTACAATGAGCAGTTCTTC
- TRBJ1-2 TRBD1 TRBV4-3 CASSQGQGVGGYTF TGCGCCAGCAGCCAAGGACAGGGGGTAGGTGGCTACACCTTC
- TRBJ1-2 - TRBV10-1 CASSPRERGYTF TGCGCCAGCAGTCCCAGGGAAAGGGGCTACACCTTC
- TRBJ1-3 TRBD1 TRBV19 CASNEQGAPQDTIYF TGTGCCAGTAATGAACAGGGGGCTCCCCAAGACACCATATATTTT
- TRBJ1-3 TRBD1 TRBV29-1 CSVAQGAAGNTIYF TGCAGCGTTGCACAGGGGGCAGCCGGAAACACCATATATTTT
- TRBJ1-4 TRBD1 TRBV5-1 CASKAGQGATNEKLFF TGCGCCAGCAAGGCGGGACAGGGGGCAACTAATGAAAAACTGTTTTTT
- TRBJ2-7 - TRBV11-2 CASSLTDRYEQYF TGTGCCAGCAGCTTAACAGACCGCTACGAGCAGTACTTC